This T cell receptor beta chain was sequenced for a study of cytomegalovirus exposure and HLA in healthy donors. Primers for the PCR totalled 60 Vbeta and 13 Jbeta. Sequenced by immunoSEQ multiplex PCR; TCRdb stores in-frame clones only, minus some. The sample carries approximately 97,000 clones, approximately 87% recorded once. Study-wide points: Reports indicate that TCR beta sequences accurately predicted the HLA-A and HLA-B alleles of most subjects. Trimming of TCR beta V- and J-genes showed a link, identified in a later analysis, to a missense DCLRE1C variant.

A word on this clone: Its antigen is not identified.

Looked up from germline, CDR1 is SGHTA and CDR2 is FQGNSA. The V gene end was trimmed by 1 base and the J gene end by 4 bases; junction bases not matched to a gene: 7. The CDR3 consists of 17 residues. The rearrangement joins TRBV7-2 to TRBJ2-2; 9 nucleotides agree with TRBD2. The clonotype originates from a man between 35 and 55 years old in good health and CMV-seronegative. Input material: PBMCs. Here the CDR3 reads CASSLDPLTSGTGELFF. The CDR3 nucleotides read TGTGCCAGCAGCTTAGACCCCCTGACTAGCGGCACCGGGGAGCTGTTTTTT.